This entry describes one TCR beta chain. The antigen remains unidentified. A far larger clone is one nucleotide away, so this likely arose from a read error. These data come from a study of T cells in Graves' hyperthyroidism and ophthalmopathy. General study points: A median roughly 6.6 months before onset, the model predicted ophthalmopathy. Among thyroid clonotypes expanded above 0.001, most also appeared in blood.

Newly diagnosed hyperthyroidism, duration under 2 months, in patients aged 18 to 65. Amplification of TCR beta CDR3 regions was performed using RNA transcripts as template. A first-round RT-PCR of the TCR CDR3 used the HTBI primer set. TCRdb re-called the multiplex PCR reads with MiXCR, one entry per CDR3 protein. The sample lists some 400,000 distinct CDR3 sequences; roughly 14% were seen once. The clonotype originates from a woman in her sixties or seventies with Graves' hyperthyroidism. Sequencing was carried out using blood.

The CDR3 DNA follows: TGTGCCAGCTCACCAACGAACACTGAAGCTTTCTTT. Translation gives CASSPTNTEAFF. This chain joins TRBV18 and TRBJ1-1; D gene uncertain. Germline V gene data show CDR1 as KGHSH and CDR2 as LQKENI. This CDR3 has 12 amino acids. V lost 2 bases and J lost 1, with 2 bases in between.